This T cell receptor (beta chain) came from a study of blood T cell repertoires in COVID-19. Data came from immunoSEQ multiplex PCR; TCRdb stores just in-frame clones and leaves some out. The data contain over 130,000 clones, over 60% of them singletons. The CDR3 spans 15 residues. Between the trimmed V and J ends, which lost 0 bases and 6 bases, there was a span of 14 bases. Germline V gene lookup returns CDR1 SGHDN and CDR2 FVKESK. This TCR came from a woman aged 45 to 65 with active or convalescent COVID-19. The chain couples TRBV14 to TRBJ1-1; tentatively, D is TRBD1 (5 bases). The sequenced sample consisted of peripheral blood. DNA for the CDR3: TGTGCCAGCAGCCAAGATTGGAGGGGAGGTTCTGAAGCTTTCTTT. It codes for CASSQDWRGGSEAFF.